This T cell receptor beta chain was captured in a study of CD8 T cells in Susac syndrome. RNA amounts of 0.5 to 1 ug underwent reverse transcription with random hexamers. TCRdb used MiXCR to reprocess the immunoSEQ multiplex PCR reads, holding one entry per CDR3 protein. In the table there are some 300,000 distinct CDR3 sequences, roughly 85% of which are singletons. The CDR3 is 13 residues long. Trimming pared 9 bases from V and 0 bases from J, leaving 11 bases between. Germline V lookup: CDR1 LNHDA, CDR2 SQIVND (reference sequence). This receptor was identified in a human donor with multiple sclerosis. The V gene is TRBV19, the J gene TRBJ1-1; D gene ambiguous. The sample consisted of CD8+ T cells from PBMCs. The CDR3 is CASSGTMNTEAFF. For the CDR3, the DNA is TGTGCCAGCTCAGGCACCATGAACACTGAAGCTTTCTTT. Using reference TRBV19 and TRBJ1-1 for the parts outside the CDR3, the full variable domain is DGGITQSPKYLFRKEGQNVTLSCEQNLNHDAMYWYRQDPGQGLRLIYYSQIVNDFQKGDIAEGYSVSREKKESFPLTVTSAQKNPTAFYLCASSGTMNTEAFFGQGTRLTVV.